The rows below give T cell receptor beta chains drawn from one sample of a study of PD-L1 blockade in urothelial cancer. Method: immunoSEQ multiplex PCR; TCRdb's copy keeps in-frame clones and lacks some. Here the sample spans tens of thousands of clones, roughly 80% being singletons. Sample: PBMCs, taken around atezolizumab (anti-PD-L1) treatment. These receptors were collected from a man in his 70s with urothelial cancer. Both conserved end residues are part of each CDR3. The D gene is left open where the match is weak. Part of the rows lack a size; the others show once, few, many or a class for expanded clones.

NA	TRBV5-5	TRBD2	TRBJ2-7	CASSSRGGRDYEQYF	TGTGCCAGCAGCTCCCGGGGGGGAAGGGATTACGAGCAGTACTTC
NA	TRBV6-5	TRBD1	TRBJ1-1	CASSYSGTGSGSEAFF	TGTGCCAGCAGTTACTCTGGGACAGGGTCAGGTTCTGAAGCTTTCTTT
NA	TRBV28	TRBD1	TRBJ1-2	CASSSSGQEFYGYTF	TGTGCCAGCAGTTCCTCCGGACAGGAGTTTTATGGCTACACCTTC
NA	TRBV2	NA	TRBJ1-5	CASSLEQGMNDQPQHF	TGTGCCAGCAGTCTCGAACAGGGAATGAACGATCAGCCCCAGCATTTT
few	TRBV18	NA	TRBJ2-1	CASSPQYSHEQFF	TGTGCCAGCTCACCACAGTACAGCCATGAGCAGTTCTTC
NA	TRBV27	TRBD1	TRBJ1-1	CASSSHRGGYTEAFF	TGTGCCAGCAGTTCCCACAGGGGTGGGTACACTGAAGCTTTCTTT
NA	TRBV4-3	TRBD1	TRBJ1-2	CASSPEGTGVGGYTF	TGCGCCAGCAGCCCGGAGGGGACAGGGGTGGGTGGCTACACCTTC
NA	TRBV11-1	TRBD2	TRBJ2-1	CASSSGLVFGNEQFF	TGTGCCAGCAGCTCGGGACTAGTTTTTGGCAATGAGCAGTTCTTC
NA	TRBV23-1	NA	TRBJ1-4	CASSQWSGTTNEKLFF	TGCGCCAGCAGTCAATGGTCAGGTACAACTAATGAAAAACTGTTTTTT
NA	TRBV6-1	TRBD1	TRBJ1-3	CASSVVLGQGTGNTIYF	TGTGCCAGCAGTGTTGTTTTGGGACAGGGGACTGGAAACACCATATATTTT
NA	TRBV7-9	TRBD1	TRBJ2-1	CASSSGQGPSNEQFF	TGTGCCAGCAGCTCCGGACAGGGCCCCTCTAATGAGCAGTTCTTC
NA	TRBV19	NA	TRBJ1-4	CASSIGVRELFF	TGTGCCAGTAGTATAGGTGTTCGGGAACTGTTTTTT
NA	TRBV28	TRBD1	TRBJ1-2	CASSPGGEGSTYGYTF	TGTGCCAGCAGCCCAGGGGGAGAGGGATCCACCTATGGCTACACCTTC
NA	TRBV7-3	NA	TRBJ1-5	CASSSLPGGWQGNQPQHF	TGTGCCAGCAGCTCTCTCCCGGGAGGGTGGCAGGGGAACCAGCCCCAGCATTTT
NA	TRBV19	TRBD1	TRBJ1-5	CASSRGQGYSNQPQHF	TGTGCCAGTAGTAGAGGACAGGGATATAGCAATCAGCCCCAGCATTTT
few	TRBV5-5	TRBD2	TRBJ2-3	CASSAGTNTDTQYF	TGTGCCAGCAGCGCCGGGACTAACACAGATACGCAGTATTTT
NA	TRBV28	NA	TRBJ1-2	CASSFLDSFVGYTF	TGTGCCAGCAGTTTCCTTGACAGTTTTGTGGGCTACACCTTC
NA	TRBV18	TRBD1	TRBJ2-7	CASSPPARGRLEQYF	TGTGCCAGCTCACCACCTGCGAGGGGGCGCCTCGAGCAGTACTTC
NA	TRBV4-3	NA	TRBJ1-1	CASSQGARGHMNTEAFF	TGCGCCAGCAGCCAAGGAGCCAGGGGACACATGAACACTGAAGCTTTCTTT